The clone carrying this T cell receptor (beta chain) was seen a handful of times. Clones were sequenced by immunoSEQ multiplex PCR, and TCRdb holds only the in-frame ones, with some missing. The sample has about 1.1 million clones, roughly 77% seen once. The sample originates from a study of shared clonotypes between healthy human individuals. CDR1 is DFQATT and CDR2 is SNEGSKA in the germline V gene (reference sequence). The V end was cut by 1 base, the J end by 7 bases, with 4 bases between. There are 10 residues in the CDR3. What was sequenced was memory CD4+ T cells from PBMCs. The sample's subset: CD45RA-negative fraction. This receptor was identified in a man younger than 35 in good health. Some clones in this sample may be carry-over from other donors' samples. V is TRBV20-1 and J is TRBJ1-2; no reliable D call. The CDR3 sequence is CSARGRGYTF. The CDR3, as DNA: TGCAGTGCTAGAGGTCGTGGCTACACCTTC.